This T cell receptor beta chain was sequenced during a study of blood T cell repertoires in COVID-19. The overall study: From T cells, B-cell-depleted T cells, or PBMCs came the material, which was cDNA or gDNA.

Some clones are missing from TCRdb's copy, which holds only in-frame ones; the method was immunoSEQ multiplex PCR. The sample lists about 120,000 clones, about 86% occurring once. The CDR3 consists of 15 residues. The germline CDR1 and CDR2 sequences are KGHDR and SFDVKD. Trimming removed 0 bases from V and 7 bases from J, with 11 bases in between. Sequenced sample: peripheral blood. The chain couples TRBV24-1 to TRBJ2-2, with D possibly TRBD1 on 6 matching bases. This sequence originates from a woman in her forties or fifties with acute or convalescent COVID-19. The CDR3 loop reads CATSDLPQGRGELFF. The DNA for the CDR3 is TGTGCCACCAGTGATTTGCCTCAGGGGCGCGGGGAGCTGTTTTTT.